This section outlines one T cell receptor beta chain sequence together with its context. Its antigen is currently unknown. These data are taken from a study of T cell responses to AZD1222 COVID-19 vaccine. Study-wide results and limits: The study found Spike-specific TCR breadth and depth rose after two AZD1222 doses. Distributed over spike, vaccine-associated CD4 TCRs predominated at 160-218 and 743-854. A reported finding is that nearly half of spike-specific TCRs target unmutated variant regions. Females made up more of the donors, who were largely white British, and clonal diversity may have come out too low.

Germline CDR1 reads LNHDA; CDR2 reads SQIVND (reference sequence). With V trimmed by 8 bases and J by 0 bases, 9 bases remained unmatched. The CDR3 spans 16 residues. Data came from immunoSEQ multiplex PCR; TCRdb stores just in-frame clones and leaves some out. The sample lists tens of thousands of clones, about 88% occurring once. This chain joins TRBV19 and TRBJ2-1, with 8 bases that match TRBD2. The source of this sequence is an adult who received the AZD1222 COVID-19 vaccine. The specimen comprised peripheral blood, sampled 28 days after the second AZD1222 dose. CDR3 DNA sequence: TGTGCCAGTGGTGCGGTAGCGGGAAGCTCCTACAATGAGCAGTTCTTC. Translation gives CASGAVAGSSYNEQFF.